This TCR beta chain was captured by sequencing in a study of blood T cell repertoires in COVID-19. About the study: PBMCs, B-cell-depleted T cells, or T cells were the source of the cDNA or gDNA that made up the material.

Sequencing was performed with immunoSEQ multiplex PCR; in TCRdb, only in-frame clones are kept and a portion is missing. The repertoire holds roughly 200,000 clones, with roughly 78% as singletons. With V trimmed by 5 bases and J by 2 bases, 5 bases remained unmatched. CDR1 and CDR2 from the germline V gene are SGHVS and FQNEAQ. The CDR3 is 16 residues long. This clonotype originated in a man between 65 and 80 years old with active or convalescent COVID-19. The chain is built from TRBV7-8 and TRBJ2-1; 11 bases match TRBD2. The specimen sequenced was peripheral blood. The CDR3 nucleotides are TGTGCCAGCAGCCAGACTAGCGGGGAGACCTACAATGAGCAGTTCTTC. Translating it yields CASSQTSGETYNEQFF.